A single sample gave rise to the 19 T cell receptor beta chains below, sequenced in a study of T cell responses to AZD1222 COVID-19 vaccine. The table came from immunoSEQ multiplex PCR; TCRdb's copy has only in-frame clones and leaves some out. This table has 140,000 or so clones, approximately 85% appearing once. The sample consisted of peripheral blood, taken 28 days after the second dose of the MenACWY control vaccine. The receptors were sampled from an adult who received the MenACWY meningococcal vaccine as a control.

The V gene is TRBV5-8, the J gene TRBJ1-6; no reliable D call. This CDR3 is 15 amino acids long. The ends were cut back, 4 bases at V and 9 bases at J, with 17 bases in the middle. Germline V gene data show CDR1 as SGHTS and CDR2 as YDEGEE. The CDR3 nucleotides read TGTGCCAGCAGCCGGCTTGGACCGACCTCTTCACCCCTCCACTTT. Amino acid sequence: CASSRLGPTSSPLHF.

This clone occurred once. The genes are TRBV12-3 or TRBV12-4 and TRBJ1-5, with D perhaps matching TRBD1 (6 bases). The CDR3 contains 12 residues. Between the trimmed V and J ends, which lost 5 bases and 12 bases, there was a span of 14 bases. CDR3 sequence (DNA): TGTGCCAGCAGTACCACGACAGGCGACCAGCATTTT. It codes for CASSTTTGDQHF.

Comments on this clone: Other DNA sequences in this specimen translate into the identical CDR3. The CDR3 protein is CASSLVGSGEQFF. In DNA form, the CDR3 reads TGTGCCAGCAGCTTAGTTGGCTCCGGAGAGCAGTTCTTC. The gene calls are TRBV11-3 and TRBJ2-1; D is uncertain. Between the trimmed V and J ends, which lost 1 base and 10 bases, there was a span of 11 bases. Per germline, CDR1 SGHNT and CDR2 YENEEA. The CDR3 is 13 amino acids.

A few counts support this clone. The chain links TRBV7-9 to TRBJ2-3, with D possibly matching TRBD2 (5 bases). The germline V gene has CDR1 SEHNR and CDR2 FQNEAQ (reference sequence). This CDR3 spans 16 amino acids. V was cut by 1 base and J by 0 bases, with 11 bases left in between. As DNA, the CDR3 is TGTGCCAGCAGCTTAGAGCGGAGAGCCAGCACAGATACGCAGTATTTT. Its translation: CASSLERRASTDTQYF.

The V and J genes are TRBV5-1 and TRBJ2-3; a possible D gene is TRBD2 (7 bases). Trimming removed 4 bases at V and 5 bases at J, with 17 bases between. The CDR3 runs 15 residues. Germline lookup yields CDR1 SGHRS and CDR2 YFSETQ. The chain's CDR3 is CASSGLPRGGDTQYF. In DNA form, the CDR3 reads TGCGCCAGCAGCGGCCTCCCGAGGGGGGGAGATACGCAGTATTTT. The complete variable domain, with remaining parts taken from reference TRBV5-1 and TRBJ2-3, reads KAGVTQTPRYLIKTRGQQVTLSCSPISGHRSVSWYQQTPGQGLQFLFEYFSETQRNKGNFPGRFSGRQFSNSRSEMNVSTLELGDSALYLCASSGLPRGGDTQYFGPGTRLTVL.

The genes are TRBV5-4 and TRBJ2-1; 8 bases map to TRBD1. The CDR3 length is 16 residues. CDR1 and CDR2 (germline): SGHNT, YYREEE (reference sequence). V dropped 5 bases and J dropped 1; count of bases not matched to a gene: 8. This CDR3 reads CASRVGGQGSYNEQFF. CDR3 nucleotide sequence: TGTGCCAGCAGGGTCGGAGGACAGGGATCCTACAATGAGCAGTTCTTC.

This chain uses TRBV7-9 with TRBJ1-2; D is possibly TRBD1 (6 bases). Trimming removed 5 bases at V and 4 bases at J, with 11 bases between. CDR1 and CDR2 from the germline V gene are SEHNR and FQNEAQ (reference sequence). This CDR3 has 13 residues. CDR3 DNA: TGTGCCAGCAGCGATCGGACAGCCTATGGCTACACCTTC. Its translation: CASSDRTAYGYTF.

This clone was recorded only once. The chain combines TRBV5-4 with TRBJ2-1; 8 bases fit TRBD2. From germline, CDR1 is SGHNT and CDR2 YYREEE (reference sequence). With V trimmed by 5 bases and J by 4 bases, 5 bases remained unmatched. This CDR3 comprises 14 residues. CDR3: CASRSGGLYNEQFF. CDR3 in DNA: TGTGCCAGCAGGAGCGGGGGCCTATACAATGAGCAGTTCTTC. The full variable domain, completed using reference TRBV5-4 and TRBJ2-1, is ETGVTQSPTHLIKTRGQQVTLRCSSQSGHNTVSWYQQALGQGPQFIFQYYREEENGRGNFPPRFSGLQFPNYSSELNVNALELDDSALYLCASRSGGLYNEQFFGPGTRLTVL.

The V call is TRBV25-1, the J call TRBJ2-1; no reliable D call. CDR1 is MGHDK and CDR2 is SYGVNS in the germline V gene. The CDR3 consists of 18 residues. Trimming cost V 4 bases and J 0 bases, with 19 bases left between them. CDR3 coding DNA: TGTGCCAGCAGTGCGTCCGGGCAGCCGCTTTTCTCCTACAATGAGCAGTTCTTC. Its translation is CASSASGQPLFSYNEQFF.

The chain couples TRBV11-2 to TRBJ2-7; perhaps TRBD2 as D (6 bases). The V gene lost 5 bases and the J gene lost 3 bases, with 17 bases spanning the gap. In germline, CDR1 is SGHAT, CDR2 FQNNGV. The length of the CDR3 is 15 residues. The CDR3 is CASSAGTLQIYEQYF. In DNA, the CDR3 is TGTGCCAGCAGCGCAGGGACTCTCCAAATCTACGAGCAGTACTTC.

The chain links TRBV19 to TRBJ2-1, with 8 positions matching TRBD1. CDR3 length equals 16 residues. The germline gives CDR1 LNHDA, CDR2 SQIVND (reference sequence). V was pared by 5 bases and J by 6 bases, with 12 bases of the junction left unmatched. CDR3 protein: CASSPFIGRGLNEQFF. The CDR3 coding sequence is TGTGCCAGTAGTCCTTTTATCGGCAGGGGGCTCAATGAGCAGTTCTTC.

The V gene is TRBV4-2, the J gene TRBJ2-1; no clear D gene. CDR1 is LGHNA and CDR2 is YNFKEQ in the germline V gene. This CDR3 spans 16 amino acids. Trimming took 1 base from V and 0 from J, leaving 10 bases between them. The CDR3 protein is CASSQAGLSSYNEQFF. CDR3 in DNA: TGTGCCAGCAGCCAAGCTGGCCTGAGCTCCTACAATGAGCAGTTCTTC.

As DNA, the CDR3 is TGTGCCAGCAGTTCTCCTTTTTCGATGAACACTGAAGCTTTCTTT. The encoded protein is CASSSPFSMNTEAFF. The gene calls are TRBV7-8 and TRBJ1-1; D ambiguous. V was clipped by 6 bases and J by 0 bases, with 14 bases between them. The CDR3 runs 15 residues. The germline V gene has CDR1 SGHVS and CDR2 FQNEAQ.

The chain is built from TRBV6-5 and TRBJ2-3; no clear D. The CDR3 has 13 residues. The germline V gene has CDR1 MNHEY and CDR2 SVGAGI. The V and J ends lost 7 bases and 4 bases respectively, with 12 bases between them. The CDR3 bases are TGTGCCAGCACCTTGGACCGTGCAGATACGCAGTATTTT. Protein: CASTLDRADTQYF.

Concerning this clone: One end of the junction fails to match germline, which may point to a read error. V is TRBV9 and J is TRBJ2-5; D may be TRBD1 (6 bases). The CDR3 is made up of 14 amino acids. The germline V gene encodes CDR1 SGDLS and CDR2 YYNGEE. The CDR3 region is CASSAVDRLEAQYF. CDR3 in DNA: TGTGCCAGCAGCGCTGTCGACAGGTTAGAGGCCCAGTACTTC.

The chain links TRBV18 to TRBJ1-4; D is perhaps TRBD1 (5 bases). This CDR3 has 15 residues. Trimming stripped 2 bases from V and 4 bases from J, with 11 bases between. CDR1 is KGHSH, CDR2 LQKENI, per germline. This CDR3 reads CASSPDRTDNEKLFF. As DNA, the CDR3 is TGTGCCAGCTCACCAGACAGAACGGATAATGAAAAACTGTTTTTT.

This clone appeared once. The chain combines TRBV5-1 with TRBJ2-7; 9 bases agree with TRBD2. The trim removed 4 bases at V and 2 bases at J, leaving 7 bases unmatched. This CDR3 has 15 amino acids. CDR1 is SGHRS, CDR2 YFSETQ, per germline. The CDR3 spells CASSPQTSGTYEQYF. In nucleotides, the CDR3 is TGCGCCAGCAGCCCCCAGACTAGCGGTACCTACGAGCAGTACTTC.

The J gene is TRBJ2-7, the V gene TRBV5-1; D uncertain. From germline, CDR1 is SGHRS and CDR2 YFSETQ. V dropped 3 bases and J dropped 7 bases, with 20 bases sitting between them. The CDR3 sequence is 15 residues long. CDR3 sequence: CASSSVAGNQGEQYF. CDR3 DNA sequence: TGCGCCAGCAGCTCCGTCGCCGGAAATCAAGGGGAGCAGTACTTC.

The genes are TRBV5-1 and TRBJ1-5; D is unresolved. Germline V CDR1 and CDR2: SGHRS, YFSETQ. This CDR3 spans 15 amino acids. Trimming stripped 0 bases from V and 0 bases from J, with 7 bases between. The CDR3 DNA follows: TGCGCCAGCAGCTTGGAGGGAAATAGCAATCAGCCCCAGCATTTT. Its protein is CASSLEGNSNQPQHF.